Below, one T cell receptor beta chain is given with its context. Profiled with immunoSEQ multiplex PCR; TCRdb holds only in-frame clones, not every one. Among 7,200 or so clones listed, 80% were seen once. This sample was included in a study of PD-1 and CTLA-4 blockade in melanoma. With 4 bases removed from V and 0 bases from J, the gap between germline ends came to 9 bases. The germline CDR1 and CDR2 sequences are MNHEY and SVGAGI. CDR3 length: 15 amino acids. The sequence was obtained from a human donor with melanoma. The starting material was CD8+ T cells from peripheral blood, obtained before anti-PD-1 treatment. The V gene is TRBV6-5, the J gene TRBJ1-4, with a tentative D call TRBD1 (6 bases). CDR3 DNA: TGTGCCAGCAGTTCTACAGGGTCAACTAATGAAAAACTGTTTTTT. Its protein product is CASSSTGSTNEKLFF.